The 21 T cell receptor beta chains below all came from one sample that was sequenced in a study of blood T cell repertoires in COVID-19. Some clones are missing from TCRdb's copy, which holds only in-frame ones; the method was immunoSEQ multiplex PCR. The repertoire holds tens of thousands of clones, with around nine tenths as singletons. The sequenced sample consisted of peripheral blood. These receptor sequences come from an older woman with acute or convalescent COVID-19.

The gene calls are TRBV28 and TRBJ2-1; 10 bases map to TRBD1. The CDR3 covers 14 residues. V shed 5 bases, J shed 10 bases, and the junction held 8 bases outside the gene matches. CDR1 and CDR2 (germline): MDHEN, SYDVKM. CDR3 nucleotide sequence: TGTGCCAGCAGTGTCCGGGACAGGGGTAAGGAGCAGTTCTTC. Translated: CASSVRDRGKEQFF.

This rearrangement joins TRBV9 to TRBJ1-4; D possibly corresponds to TRBD1 (5 bases). This CDR3 spans 14 amino acids. V was clipped by 0 bases and J by 8 bases, with 11 bases between them. Per germline, CDR1 SGDLS and CDR2 YYNGEE. CDR3 amino acids: CASSVEGYGEKLFF. In nucleotides, the CDR3 is TGTGCCAGCAGCGTAGAGGGGTATGGGGAAAAACTGTTTTTT.

This clone appeared a few times. The chain couples TRBV3-1 (or the pseudogene TRBV3-2) to TRBJ1-1, with D perhaps TRBD1 (6 bases). Germline V gene lookup returns CDR1 LGHDT and CDR2 YNNKEL (reference sequence). V dropped 7 bases and J dropped 10 bases, with 16 bases sitting between them. This CDR3 contains 12 residues. CDR3 nucleotide sequence: TGTGCCAGCACAAATCAGGGGCTCCCAGCTTTCTTT. Its translation: CASTNQGLPAFF.

The rearrangement joins TRBV6-1 to TRBJ2-7; no clear D. With 2 bases removed from V and 0 bases from J, the gap between germline ends came to 11 bases. This CDR3 has 15 residues. Germline assignment: CDR1 MNHNS and CDR2 SASEGT. CDR3: CASSERRMSSYEQYF. CDR3 DNA: TGTGCCAGCAGTGAACGGAGAATGAGCTCCTACGAGCAGTACTTC.

J is TRBJ2-1 and V is TRBV20-1; weak D call: TRBD2 (6 bases). The CDR3 is 17 residues long. V dropped 3 bases and J dropped 8 bases, with 26 bases sitting between them. CDR1 DFQATT and CDR2 SNEGSKA come from the germline V gene (reference sequence). The CDR3 bases are TGCAGTGCTAGTCGACCTTATCGATTACGGGAGTTCGATGAGCAGTTCTTC. This encodes CSASRPYRLREFDEQFF.

The chain uses TRBV5-4 and TRBJ1-6, with D unresolved. The V gene's germline CDR1 is SGHNT and CDR2 YYREEE (reference sequence). V dropped 4 bases and J dropped 8 bases, with 7 bases sitting between them. The CDR3 runs 12 residues. CDR3: CASSPQDSPLHF. Here the CDR3 DNA reads TGTGCCAGCAGCCCGCAGGATTCACCCCTCCACTTT.

This chain links TRBV2 with TRBJ2-2; maybe TRBD1 (5 bases). Germline lookup yields CDR1 SNHLY and CDR2 FYNNEI. This CDR3 spans 17 amino acids. Trimming cost V 4 bases and J 0 bases, with 15 bases left between them. CDR3 amino acids: CASSAEKGLSNTGELFF. Here the CDR3 DNA reads TGTGCCAGCAGTGCGGAGAAGGGGCTTTCGAACACCGGGGAGCTGTTTTTT.

The gene calls are TRBV18 and TRBJ2-2; no clear D. Germline CDR1 reads KGHSH; CDR2 reads LQKENI. The CDR3 has 13 residues. The germline V and J ends were trimmed by 4 bases and 1 base, with 4 bases remaining between them. CDR3: CASSLLNTGELFF. The CDR3 bases are TGTGCCAGCTCACTTCTGAACACCGGGGAGCTGTTTTTT.

This chain connects TRBV30 to TRBJ1-2; D gene unclear. The CDR3 has 12 residues. CDR1 is GTSNPN and CDR2 is SVGIG in the germline V gene (reference sequence). Between the trimmed V and J ends, which lost 0 bases and 6 bases, there was a span of 8 bases. The CDR3 DNA follows: TGTGCCTGGAGTGTAAGCGTGGATGGCTACACCTTC. Encoded protein: CAWSVSVDGYTF.

The gene calls are TRBV5-6 and TRBJ2-4; D is undetermined. This CDR3 spans 13 amino acids. The V gene's germline CDR1 is SGHDT and CDR2 YYEEEE. The V end lost 4 bases, the J end lost 5 bases, and 10 bases lay between the germline ends. CDR3 nucleotide sequence: TGTGCCAGCAGCCCTATGCTGGAAAACATTCAGTACTTC. This gives the protein CASSPMLENIQYF.

The V gene is TRBV5-1, the J gene TRBJ2-2; a weak D match, TRBD2 (5 bases). The germline V gene has CDR1 SGHRS and CDR2 YFSETQ. This CDR3 region has 14 residues. The V end was cut by 3 bases, the J end by 2 bases, with 8 bases between. Written as DNA, the CDR3 is TGCGCCAGCAGCTCCCGGGATAACACCGGGGAGCTGTTTTTT. Its translation: CASSSRDNTGELFF. Drawing the rest from reference TRBV5-1 and TRBJ2-2, the complete variable domain is KAGVTQTPRYLIKTRGQQVTLSCSPISGHRSVSWYQQTPGQGLQFLFEYFSETQRNKGNFPGRFSGRQFSNSRSEMNVSTLELGDSALYLCASSSRDNTGELFFGEGSRLTVL.

The J gene is TRBJ2-7, the V gene TRBV18, with D unresolved. The V end lost 6 bases, the J end lost 5 bases, and 11 bases lay between the germline ends. Germline loops: CDR1 KGHSH, CDR2 LQKENI. The CDR3 totals 12 residues. The CDR3: CASSPSRNEQYF. For the CDR3, the DNA is TGTGCCAGCTCCCCGAGCCGTAACGAGCAGTACTTC.

The genes are TRBV10-3 and TRBJ2-1; tentative D call: TRBD2 (6 bases). The CDR3 is made up of 14 amino acids. Germline V CDR1 and CDR2: ENHRY, SYGVKD. V was cut by 2 bases and J by 3 bases, with 8 bases left in between. CDR3 sequence reads: CAISERERYNEQFF. The CDR3 region has the DNA TGTGCCATCAGTGAGCGGGAGCGCTACAATGAGCAGTTCTTC.

A few counts support this clone. The chain is built from TRBV6-6 and TRBJ2-7; D gene ambiguous. Trimming took 2 bases from V and 6 from J, leaving 8 bases between them. There are 12 residues in the CDR3. Germline CDR1 MNHNY, CDR2 SVGAGI (reference sequence). CDR3 sequence reads: CASSYGHTEQYF. The DNA for the CDR3 is TGTGCCAGCAGTTACGGGCACACCGAGCAGTACTTC.

The chain combines TRBV7-2 with TRBJ1-1, with 7 bases lining up with TRBD1. Germline V gene sequence: CDR1 SGHTA, CDR2 FQGNSA. V was clipped by 5 bases and J by 0 bases; unmatched bases: 6. CDR3 length: 15 residues. The CDR3: CASSPQTGLNTEAFF. The CDR3 nucleotides read TGTGCCAGCAGCCCCCAGACAGGGTTGAACACTGAAGCTTTCTTT.

The rearrangement links TRBV7-2 to TRBJ2-5; 9 bases map to TRBD1. Trimming removed 9 bases from V and 5 bases from J; junction bases left unmatched: 13. Germline loops: CDR1 SGHTA, CDR2 FQGNSA. This CDR3 spans 15 amino acids. The DNA for the CDR3 is TGTGCCAGTCTAACAGGGGGCGGATTGACGGAGACCCAGTACTTC. Amino acid sequence: CASLTGGGLTETQYF.

This chain connects TRBV6-5 to TRBJ1-2, with TRBD1 matching 8 bases. Germline values: CDR1 MNHEY, CDR2 SVGAGI. The CDR3 runs to 12 residues. Losses at the gene ends were 2 bases for V and 8 bases for J; bases not matched to a gene: 1. CDR3 nucleotides: TGTGCCAGCAGTTACCCAGGGGGCGGCTACACCTTC. Amino acid sequence: CASSYPGGGYTF.

The chain joins TRBV6-5 to TRBJ2-1; 8 bases are a match to TRBD1. The CDR3 consists of 16 residues. Germline CDR1 MNHEY, CDR2 SVGAGI. V was pared by 0 bases and J by 9 bases, with 10 bases of the junction left unmatched. CDR3 DNA sequence: TGTGCCAGCAGTTACTCGATTCCCAGGGGGCCAGGTGAGCAGTTCTTC. It codes for CASSYSIPRGPGEQFF.

The chain carries TRBV6-2 or TRBV6-3 and TRBJ2-7; possible D gene TRBD1, 6 bases. Trimming left V 4 bases short and J 5 bases short, with 18 bases between. The CDR3 extends over 15 amino acids. The germline gives CDR1 MNHEY, CDR2 SVGEGT. This CDR3 reads CASSWNSRGSNEQYF. CDR3 bases: TGTGCCAGCAGTTGGAATAGCAGGGGTAGCAACGAGCAGTACTTC.

The chain has TRBV7-9 and TRBJ1-1, with TRBD1 identical over 8 bases. J lost 1 base, V lost 5 bases, and 3 bases had no gene match. There are 14 residues in the CDR3. Germline V gives CDR1 SEHNR, CDR2 FQNEAQ (reference sequence). CDR3 sequence (DNA): TGTGCCAGCAGCGAAACAGGGGGGAACACTGAAGCTTTCTTT. It translates to CASSETGGNTEAFF.

The chain carries TRBV7-2 and TRBJ1-3; 7 bases align to TRBD1. The germline V gene has CDR1 SGHTA and CDR2 FQGNSA. The CDR3 covers 13 residues. The J segment lost 4 bases and the V segment lost 11 bases, leaving 8 bases of the junction unmatched. The CDR3 coding sequence is TGTGCCTCTGGGACAGTAGCCGGAAACACCATATATTTT. This encodes CASGTVAGNTIYF.